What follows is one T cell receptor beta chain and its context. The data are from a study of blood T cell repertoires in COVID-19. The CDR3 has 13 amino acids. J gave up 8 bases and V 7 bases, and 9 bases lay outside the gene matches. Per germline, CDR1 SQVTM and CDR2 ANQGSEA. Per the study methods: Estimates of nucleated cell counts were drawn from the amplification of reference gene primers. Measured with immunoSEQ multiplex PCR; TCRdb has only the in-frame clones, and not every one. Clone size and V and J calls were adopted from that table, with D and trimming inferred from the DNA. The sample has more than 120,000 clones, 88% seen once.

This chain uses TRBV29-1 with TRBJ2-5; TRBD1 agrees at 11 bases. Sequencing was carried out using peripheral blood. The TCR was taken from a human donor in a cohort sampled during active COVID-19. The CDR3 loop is CSGRGQGERTQYF. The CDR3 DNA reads TGCAGCGGGCGGGGACAGGGGGAGAGAACCCAGTACTTC.